The clone carrying this T cell receptor beta chain came up a few times. Its antigen remains unidentified. Amplification of TCR alpha and beta CDR3 regions from RNA used iRepertoire nested multiplex PCR. For one-step reverse transcription and amplification, about 90-400 ng of tissue mRNA or PBMC total RNA was used. TCRdb re-analysed the multiplex PCR reads in MiXCR, keeping a single row per CDR3 protein. The sample includes more than 95,000 distinct CDR3 sequences, roughly 24% of them seen just once. This record belongs to a study of glioma-infiltrating T cells. Study observations and caveats: Very few CDR3 sequences were shared between tissue and blood. Tissue-blood divergence was below expectation in non-neoplastic patients, above in gliomas.

The trim removed 6 bases at V and 5 bases at J, leaving 16 bases unmatched. Germline V gives CDR1 MGHRA, CDR2 YSYEKL. The CDR3 length is 17 residues. The receptor was derived from a human donor with low-grade glioma or glioblastoma, undergoing nonglioma brain surgery, or in good health (not recorded which). The sequenced sample consisted of glioma tissue, nonneoplastic brain tissue, or PBMCs (not recorded which). The chain combines TRBV4-1 with TRBJ2-7; 10 positions match TRBD1. The CDR3 DNA reads TGCGCCAGCAGACGCGAGTATCCCGGGACAGGGGAAGACGAGCAGTACTTC. Protein product: CASRREYPGTGEDEQYF.